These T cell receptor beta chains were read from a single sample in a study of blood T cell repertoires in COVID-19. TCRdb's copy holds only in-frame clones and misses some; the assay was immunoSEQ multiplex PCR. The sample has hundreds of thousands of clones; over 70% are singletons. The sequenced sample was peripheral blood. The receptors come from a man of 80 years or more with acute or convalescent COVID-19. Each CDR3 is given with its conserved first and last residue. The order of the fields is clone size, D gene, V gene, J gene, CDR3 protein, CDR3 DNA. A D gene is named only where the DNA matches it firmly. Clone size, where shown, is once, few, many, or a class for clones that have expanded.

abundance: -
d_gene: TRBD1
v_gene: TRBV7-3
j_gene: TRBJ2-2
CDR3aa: CASSLTGTGGSGELFF
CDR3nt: TGTGCCAGCAGCTTAACCGGGACAGGGGGCTCCGGGGAGCTGTTTTTT

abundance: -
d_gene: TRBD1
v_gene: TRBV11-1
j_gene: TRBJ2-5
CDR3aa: CASSLATGGRETQYF
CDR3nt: TGTGCCAGCAGCTTGGCGACAGGGGGCCGGGAGACCCAGTACTTC

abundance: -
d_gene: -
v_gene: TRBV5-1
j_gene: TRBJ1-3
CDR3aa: CASSGGKAGNTIYF
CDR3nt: TGCGCCAGCAGCGGAGGGAAGGCTGGAAACACCATATATTTT

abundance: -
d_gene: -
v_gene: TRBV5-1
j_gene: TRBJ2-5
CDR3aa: CASSLPTETQYF
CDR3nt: TGCGCCAGCAGCTTGCCTACTGAGACCCAGTACTTC

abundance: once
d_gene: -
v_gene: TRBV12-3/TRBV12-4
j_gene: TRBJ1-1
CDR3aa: CASSWAMNTEAFF
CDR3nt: TGTGCCAGCAGTTGGGCCATGAACACTGAAGCTTTCTTT

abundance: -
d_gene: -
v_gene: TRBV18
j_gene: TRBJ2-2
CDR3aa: CASSPELSGELFF
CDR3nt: TGTGCCAGCTCACCAGAGTTGTCGGGGGAGCTGTTTTTT

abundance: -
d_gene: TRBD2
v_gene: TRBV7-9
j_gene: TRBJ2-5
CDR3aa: CASSLAAGGPRETQYF
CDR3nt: TGTGCCAGCAGCTTAGCGGCGGGAGGGCCCCGCGAGACCCAGTACTTC

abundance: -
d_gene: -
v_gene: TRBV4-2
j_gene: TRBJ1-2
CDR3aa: CASSQDRAPSTHGYTF
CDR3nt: TGTGCCAGCAGCCAAGATCGCGCCCCATCCACCCATGGCTACACCTTC

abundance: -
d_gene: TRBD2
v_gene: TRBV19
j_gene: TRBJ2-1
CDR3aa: CASSALAGGVYNEQFF
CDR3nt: TGTGCCAGTAGTGCCCTAGCGGGAGGGGTATACAATGAGCAGTTCTTC

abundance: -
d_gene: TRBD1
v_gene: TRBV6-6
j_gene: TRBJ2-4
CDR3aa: CASSDRAPFPNIQYF
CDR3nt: TGTGCCAGCAGCGACAGGGCCCCATTCCCAAACATTCAGTACTTC

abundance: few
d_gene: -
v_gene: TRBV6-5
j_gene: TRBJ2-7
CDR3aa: CASSSDGEVYEQYF
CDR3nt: TGTGCCAGCAGTTCAGACGGGGAAGTCTACGAGCAGTACTTC

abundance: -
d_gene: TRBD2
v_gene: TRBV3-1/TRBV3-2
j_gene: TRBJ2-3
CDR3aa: CASSQSRGLAGGLTDTQYF
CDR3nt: TGTGCCAGCAGCCAAAGTCGCGGACTAGCGGGGGGGCTAACAGATACGCAGTATTTT

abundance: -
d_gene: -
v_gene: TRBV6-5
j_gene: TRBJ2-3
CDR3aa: CASKSGTAYTDTQYF
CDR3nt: TGTGCCAGCAAGTCGGGGACTGCCTACACAGATACGCAGTATTTT

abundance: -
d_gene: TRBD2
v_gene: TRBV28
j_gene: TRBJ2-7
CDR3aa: CASSFSTSGYEQYF
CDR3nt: TGTGCCAGCAGTTTTTCGACTAGCGGCTACGAGCAGTACTTC

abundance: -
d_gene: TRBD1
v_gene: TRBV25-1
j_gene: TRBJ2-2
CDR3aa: CASSAPGQGTGELFF
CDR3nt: TGTGCCAGCAGTGCACCGGGACAGGGGACCGGGGAGCTGTTTTTT

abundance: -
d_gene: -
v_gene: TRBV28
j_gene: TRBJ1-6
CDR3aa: CASSSSGTGDSPLHF
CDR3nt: TGTGCCAGCAGTTCGTCCGGGACGGGGGATTCACCCCTCCACTTT

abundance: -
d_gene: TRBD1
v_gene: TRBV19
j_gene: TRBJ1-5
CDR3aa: CASRTNGQGQVQPQHF
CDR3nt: TGTGCCAGTCGCACCAACGGACAGGGACAGGTGCAGCCCCAGCATTTT

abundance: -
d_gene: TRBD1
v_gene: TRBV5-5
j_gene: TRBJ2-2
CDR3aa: CASSSDRGSSGTGELFF
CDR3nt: TGTGCCAGCAGCTCGGACAGGGGGAGTTCGGGCACCGGGGAGCTGTTTTTT

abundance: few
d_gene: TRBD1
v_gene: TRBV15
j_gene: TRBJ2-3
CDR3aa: CATSRVPTGGSSRSDTQYF
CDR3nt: TGTGCCACCAGCAGAGTGCCTACAGGGGGCAGTTCTAGGTCAGATACGCAGTATTTT

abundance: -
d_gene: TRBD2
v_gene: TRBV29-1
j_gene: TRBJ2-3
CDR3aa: CSALEQGLAGGGAQYF
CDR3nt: TGCAGCGCTTTGGAACAGGGACTAGCGGGGGGAGGCGCGCAGTATTTT

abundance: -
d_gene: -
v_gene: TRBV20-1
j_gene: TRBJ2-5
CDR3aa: CSAPPGGSQYF
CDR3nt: TGCAGTGCTCCCCCGGGGGGCTCCCAGTACTTC

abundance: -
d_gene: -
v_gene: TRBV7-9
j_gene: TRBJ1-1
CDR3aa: CASSLEGWGPEAFF
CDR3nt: TGTGCCAGCAGCTTAGAAGGTTGGGGCCCAGAAGCTTTCTTT

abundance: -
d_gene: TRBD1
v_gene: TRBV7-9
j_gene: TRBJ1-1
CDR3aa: CASSPRQGWNTEAFF
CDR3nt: TGTGCCAGCAGCCCTCGACAGGGCTGGAACACTGAAGCTTTCTTT

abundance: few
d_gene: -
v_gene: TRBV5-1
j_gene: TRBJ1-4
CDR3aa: CASSLDGGRALEKLFF
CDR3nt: TGCGCCAGCAGCTTGGATGGGGGCAGGGCGCTGGAAAAACTGTTTTTT

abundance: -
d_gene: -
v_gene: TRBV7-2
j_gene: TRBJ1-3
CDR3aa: CASVSAGYSGNTIYF
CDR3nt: TGTGCCAGCGTATCAGCAGGGTACTCTGGAAACACCATATATTTT

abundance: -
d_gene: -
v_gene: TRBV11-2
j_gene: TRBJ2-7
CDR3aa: CASSLGGSAISYEQYF
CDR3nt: TGTGCCAGCAGCTTAGGTGGTAGCGCGATCTCCTACGAGCAGTACTTC